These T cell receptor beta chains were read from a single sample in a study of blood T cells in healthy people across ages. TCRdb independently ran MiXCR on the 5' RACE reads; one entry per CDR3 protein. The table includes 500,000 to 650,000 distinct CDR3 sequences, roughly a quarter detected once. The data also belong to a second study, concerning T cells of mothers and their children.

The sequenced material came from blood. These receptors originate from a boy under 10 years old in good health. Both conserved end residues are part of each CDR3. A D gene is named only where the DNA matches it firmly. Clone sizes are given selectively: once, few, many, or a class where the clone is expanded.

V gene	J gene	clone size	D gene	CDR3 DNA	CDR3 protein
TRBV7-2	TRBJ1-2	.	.	TGTGCCAGCAGCTTAGCTCCAGGGACCTATGGCTACACCTTC	CASSLAPGTYGYTF
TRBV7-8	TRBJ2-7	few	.	TGTGCCAGCAGCTTAGTTCAGGGCAGGGCCGAGCAGTACTTC	CASSLVQGRAEQYF
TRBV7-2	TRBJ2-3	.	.	TGTGCCAGCAGCACCAGGGGTTTTCGCACAGATACGCAGTATTTT	CASSTRGFRTDTQYF
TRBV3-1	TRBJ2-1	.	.	TGTGCCAGCAGCCAAGATTCGGCTAGTGAGCAGTTCTTC	CASSQDSASEQFF
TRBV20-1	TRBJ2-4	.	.	TGCAGTGCTGGGATACGGATGAGCGGCATTCAGTACTTC	CSAGIRMSGIQYF
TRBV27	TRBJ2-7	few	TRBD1	TGTGCCAGCAGTTCGCCCGGGACAGGGGGCATTTACGAGCAGTACTTC	CASSSPGTGGIYEQYF
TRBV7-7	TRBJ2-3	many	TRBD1	TGTGCCAGCAGCTCGGGGACAGGCTACACAGATACGCAGTATTTT	CASSSGTGYTDTQYF
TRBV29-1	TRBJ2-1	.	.	TGCAGCGTTGGGCACCGCTACAATGAGCAGTTCTTC	CSVGHRYNEQFF
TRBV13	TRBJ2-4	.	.	TGTGCCAGCAGCTTGGGCCTTCGCTCCCCCCAAAACATTCAGTACTTC	CASSLGLRSPQNIQYF
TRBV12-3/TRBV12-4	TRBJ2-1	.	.	TGTGCCAGCAGTTTCAGAGCTTCGCAGTTCTTC	CASSFRASQFF
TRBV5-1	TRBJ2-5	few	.	TGCGCCAGCAGCTTGGCCAGGGGAGGGGTACTCCAAGAGACCCAGTACTTC	CASSLARGGVLQETQYF
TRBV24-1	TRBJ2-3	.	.	TGTGCCACCAGTGAAGGGTGGACGCAGTATTTT	CATSEGWTQYF
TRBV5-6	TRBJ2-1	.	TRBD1	TGTGCCAGCAGCTTGAAGGGACAGTTAGCTTACAATGAGCAGTTCTTC	CASSLKGQLAYNEQFF
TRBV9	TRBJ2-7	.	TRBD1	TGTGCCAGCAGCGTCGGGGGGACAGGGGCCTACGAGCAGTACTTC	CASSVGGTGAYEQYF
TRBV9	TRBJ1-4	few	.	TGTGCCAGCAGCCCAAGTCCCGGAGGGAATGAAAAACTGTTTTTT	CASSPSPGGNEKLFF
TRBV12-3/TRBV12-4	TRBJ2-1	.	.	TGTGCCAGCAGTCCCCGAGACTATCAGTTCTTC	CASSPRDYQFF
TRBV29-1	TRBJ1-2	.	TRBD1	TGCAGCGTTGAGGAGACAGGGGGCACCAGGGGCTACACCTTC	CSVEETGGTRGYTF
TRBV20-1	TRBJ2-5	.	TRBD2	TGCAGTGCCCTAGGACTAGCGGGAGAGGAAGAGACCCAGTACTTC	CSALGLAGEEETQYF
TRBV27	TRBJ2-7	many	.	TGTGCCAGCAGCTTGGGGGAGTCCTACGAGCAGTACTTC	CASSLGESYEQYF
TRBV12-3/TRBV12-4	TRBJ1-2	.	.	TGTGCCAGCAGTCCCTCGACCAGACCATGGTATGGCTACACCTTC	CASSPSTRPWYGYTF
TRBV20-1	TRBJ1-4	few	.	TGCAGTGCTGGAGATAAAGAGGGGTCCGGAGGAAAACTGTTTTTT	CSAGDKEGSGGKLFF
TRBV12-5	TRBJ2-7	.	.	TGTGCTAGTGCAGACAGGTCCTACGAGCAGTACTTC	CASADRSYEQYF
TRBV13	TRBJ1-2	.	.	TGTGCCAGCAGCCCCACTGGGGGGGATGGCGATAACTATGGCTACACCTTC	CASSPTGGDGDNYGYTF
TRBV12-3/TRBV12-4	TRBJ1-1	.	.	TGTGCCAGCAGTTTAAACCCGAGCAGGGGTACGAACACTGAAGCTTTCTTT	CASSLNPSRGTNTEAFF
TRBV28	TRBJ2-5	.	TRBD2	TGTGTCAGCAGATTAGCGGGAGGAAGGGAGACCCAGTACTTC	CVSRLAGGRETQYF
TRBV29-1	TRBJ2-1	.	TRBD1	TGCAGCTCTCGGACAGGGGGCAGTGAGCAGTTCTTC	CSSRTGGSEQFF
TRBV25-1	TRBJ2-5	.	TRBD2	TGTGCCAGCAGTGTTGGGACTAGCGGAGAGTACTTC	CASSVGTSGEYF
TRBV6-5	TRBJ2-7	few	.	TGTGCCAGCAGTTACTCGATCTCCTACGAGCAGTACTTC	CASSYSISYEQYF
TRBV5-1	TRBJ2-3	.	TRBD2	TGCGCCAGCAGCTTGCCCCCTGTCGGACTAGCGGCCACAGATACGCAGTATTTT	CASSLPPVGLAATDTQYF
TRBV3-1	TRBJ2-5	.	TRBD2	TGTGCCAGCAGCCCTGAAACGGCTAGCGGGGAAGAGACCCAGTACTTC	CASSPETASGEETQYF
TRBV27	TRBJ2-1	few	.	TGTGCCAGCAGTTTATCGGGGGGGCCCTATTACAATGAGCAGTTCTTC	CASSLSGGPYYNEQFF
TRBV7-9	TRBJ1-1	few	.	TGTGCCAGCAGCTCCCTTGCACCTGAAGCTTTCTTT	CASSSLAPEAFF
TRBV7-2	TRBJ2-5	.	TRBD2	TGTGCCAGCAGCTTTTTTCGTGGGGGGGGAGAGACCCAGTACTTC	CASSFFRGGGETQYF
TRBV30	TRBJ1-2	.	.	TGTGCCTTAATCAACAGGGCTGGCTACACCTTC	CALINRAGYTF
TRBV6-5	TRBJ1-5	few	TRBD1	TGTGCCAGCAGGAGAGACAGAGGGGGCAGGCAGCCCCAGCATTTT	CASRRDRGGRQPQHF
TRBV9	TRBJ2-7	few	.	TGTGCCAGCAGCGTAGTACGATCCAGCTCCTACGAGCAGTACTTC	CASSVVRSSSYEQYF
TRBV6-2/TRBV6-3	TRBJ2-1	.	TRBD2	TGTGCCAGCAATCCTAGCGGAGTCTTTGAGCAGTTCTTC	CASNPSGVFEQFF
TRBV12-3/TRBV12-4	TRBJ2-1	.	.	TGTGCCAGCAAAATCAGGGGAAACTTCTACAATGAGCAGTTCTTC	CASKIRGNFYNEQFF
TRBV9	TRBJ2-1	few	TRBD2	TGTGCCAGCAGTGACCCTGGGCGAGCGGGAGGTCCGCAAGTCTACAATGAGCAGTTCTTC	CASSDPGRAGGPQVYNEQFF
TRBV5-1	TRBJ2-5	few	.	TGCGCCAGCAGCTTGCAGGCCCAGGGTCTGGAAGAGACCCAGTACTTC	CASSLQAQGLEETQYF
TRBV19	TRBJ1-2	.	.	TGTGCCAGTAAACGTGGGAGAAACTATGGCTACACCTTC	CASKRGRNYGYTF
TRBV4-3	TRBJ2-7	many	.	TGCGCCAGCAGCCAATTAAAAGGGGGAATATCCTACGAGCAGTACTTC	CASSQLKGGISYEQYF
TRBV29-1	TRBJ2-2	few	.	TGCAGCGTTGAGGTGAACACCGGGGAGCTGTTTTTT	CSVEVNTGELFF
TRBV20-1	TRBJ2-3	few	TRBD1	TGCAGTGCTAGAACTACAGGGGGCTTAAGTGCAGATACGCAGTATTTT	CSARTTGGLSADTQYF
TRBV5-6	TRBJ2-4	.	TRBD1	TGTGCCAGCAGCCTCGTGACAGGGTCCAAAAACATTCAGTACTTC	CASSLVTGSKNIQYF